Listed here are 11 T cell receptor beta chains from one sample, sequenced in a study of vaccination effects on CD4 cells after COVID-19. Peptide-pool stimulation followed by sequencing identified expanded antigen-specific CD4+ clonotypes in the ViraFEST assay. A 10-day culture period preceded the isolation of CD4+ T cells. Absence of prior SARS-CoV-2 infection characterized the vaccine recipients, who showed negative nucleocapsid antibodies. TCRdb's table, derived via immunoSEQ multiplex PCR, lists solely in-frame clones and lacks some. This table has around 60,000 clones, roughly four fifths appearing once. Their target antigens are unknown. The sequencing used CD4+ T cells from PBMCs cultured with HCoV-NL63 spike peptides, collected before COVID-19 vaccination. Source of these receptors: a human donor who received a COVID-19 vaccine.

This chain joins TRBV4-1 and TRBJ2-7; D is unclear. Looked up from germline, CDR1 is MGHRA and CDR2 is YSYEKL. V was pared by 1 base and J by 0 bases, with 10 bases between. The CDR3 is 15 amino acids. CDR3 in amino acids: CASSQGQALSYEQYV. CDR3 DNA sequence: TGCGCCAGCAGCCAAGGACAAGCCCTCTCCTACGAGCAGTACGTC.

CDR3: CASSLGNTIYF. CDR3 DNA: TGTGCCAGCAGTCTAGGAAACACCATATATTTT. The chain links TRBV28 to TRBJ1-3; D gene unclear. The V gene's germline CDR1 is MDHEN and CDR2 SYDVKM. Trimming took off 5 bases at V and 4 bases at J, with 3 bases between the two ends. The CDR3 covers 11 residues.

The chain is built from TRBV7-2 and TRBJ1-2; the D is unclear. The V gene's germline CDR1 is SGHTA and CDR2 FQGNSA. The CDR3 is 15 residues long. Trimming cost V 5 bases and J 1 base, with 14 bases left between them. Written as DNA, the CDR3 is TGTGCCAGCAGCCCTGGGGTGGGGTATAACTATGGCTACACCTTC. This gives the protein CASSPGVGYNYGYTF.

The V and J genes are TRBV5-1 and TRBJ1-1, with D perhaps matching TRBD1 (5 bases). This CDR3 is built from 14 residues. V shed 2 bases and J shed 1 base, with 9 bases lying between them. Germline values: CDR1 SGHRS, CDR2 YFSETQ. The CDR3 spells CASSLGAENTEAFF. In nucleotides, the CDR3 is TGCGCCAGCAGCTTAGGGGCAGAGAACACTGAAGCTTTCTTT.

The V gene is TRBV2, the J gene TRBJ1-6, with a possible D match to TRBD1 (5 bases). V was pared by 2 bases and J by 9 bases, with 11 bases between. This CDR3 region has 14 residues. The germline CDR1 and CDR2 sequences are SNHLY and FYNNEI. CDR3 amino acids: CASSEMGGTSPLHF. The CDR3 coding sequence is TGTGCCAGCAGTGAAATGGGCGGGACTTCACCCCTCCACTTT. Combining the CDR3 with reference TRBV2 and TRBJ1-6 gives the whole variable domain EPEVTQTPSHQVTQMGQEVILRCVPISNHLYFYWYRQILGQKVEFLVSFYNNEISEKSEIFDDQFSVERPDGSNFTLKIRSTKLEDSAMYFCASSEMGGTSPLHFGNGTRLTVT.

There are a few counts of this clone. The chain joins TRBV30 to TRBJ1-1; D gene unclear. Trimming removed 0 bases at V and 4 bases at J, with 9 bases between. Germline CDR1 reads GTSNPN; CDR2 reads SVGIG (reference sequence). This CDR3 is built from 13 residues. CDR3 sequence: CAWSVRSFTEAFF. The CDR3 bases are TGTGCCTGGAGTGTACGAAGTTTCACTGAAGCTTTCTTT. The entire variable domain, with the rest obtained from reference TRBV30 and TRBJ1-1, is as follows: SQTIHQWPATLVQPVGSPLSLECTVEGTSNPNLYWYRQAAGRGLQLLFYSVGIGQISSEVPQNLSASRPQDRQFILSSKKLLLSDSGFYLCAWSVRSFTEAFFGQGTRLTVV.

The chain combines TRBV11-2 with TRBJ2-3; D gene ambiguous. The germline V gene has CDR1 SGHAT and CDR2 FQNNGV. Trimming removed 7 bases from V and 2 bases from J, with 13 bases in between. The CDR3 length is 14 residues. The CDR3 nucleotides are TGTGCCAGCACCTCTCAGCGCCCCACAGATACGCAGTATTTT. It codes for CASTSQRPTDTQYF.

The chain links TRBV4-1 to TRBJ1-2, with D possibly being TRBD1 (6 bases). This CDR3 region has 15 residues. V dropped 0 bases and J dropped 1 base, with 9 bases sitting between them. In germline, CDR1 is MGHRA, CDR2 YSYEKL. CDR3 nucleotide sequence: TGCGCCAGCAGCCAAGAAGGGGGTGGTAACTATGGCTACACCTTC. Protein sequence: CASSQEGGGNYGYTF.

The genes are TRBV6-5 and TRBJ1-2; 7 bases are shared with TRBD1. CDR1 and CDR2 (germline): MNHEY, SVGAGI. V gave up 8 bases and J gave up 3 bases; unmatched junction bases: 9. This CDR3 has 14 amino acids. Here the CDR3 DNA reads TGTGCCAGCCGACAGGGAAAGGTTGACTATGGCTACACCTTC. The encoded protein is CASRQGKVDYGYTF.

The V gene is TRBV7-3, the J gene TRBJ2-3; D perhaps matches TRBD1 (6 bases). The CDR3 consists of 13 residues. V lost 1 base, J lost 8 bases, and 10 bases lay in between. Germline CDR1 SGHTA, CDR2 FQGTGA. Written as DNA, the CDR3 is TGTGCCAGCAGCTTAAGTCAGGGGACTACGCAGTATTTT. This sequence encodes CASSLSQGTTQYF.

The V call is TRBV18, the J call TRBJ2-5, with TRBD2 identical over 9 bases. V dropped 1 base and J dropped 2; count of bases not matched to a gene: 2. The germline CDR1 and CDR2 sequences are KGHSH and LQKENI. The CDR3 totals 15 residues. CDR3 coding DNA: TGTGCCAGCTCACCACTGCTAGCGGGACAAGAGACCCAGTACTTC. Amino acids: CASSPLLAGQETQYF.